This T cell receptor beta chain was recovered during a study of beta chain features in type 1 diabetes. Whole-study context: Cell yields, gender and age were similar in healthy donors and patients.

General study results and limits: Researchers reported that naive, central memory and Treg TCRB repertoires appeared more similar in patients than in healthy donors.

Each of the CD4+ naive, central memory, regulatory and stem cell-like memory populations was sorted via CD45RO/CCR7/CD25/CD127/CD95/CD27. The CDR3 runs 16 residues. V lost 5 bases and J lost 3; bases outside the gene matches: 12. Germline-derived CDR1 and CDR2 are SEHNR and FQNEAQ (reference sequence). Every bit of the isolated RNA underwent reverse transcription, so sequencing read expressed TCRB transcripts. Sequenced naive, central memory and regulatory T cell samples produced an average of around 3.5 million reads. Only in-frame clones appear in the TCRdb table, and some are missing; sequencing was by immunoSEQ multiplex PCR. The table lists 300,000 to 450,000 clones, approximately 12% of them singletons. In this sample, this clone turned up a few times. The antigen is not known.

The gene calls are TRBV7-9 and TRBJ2-7; TRBD1 agrees at 8 bases. Sequencing input: naive CD4+ T cells from blood. The clonotype was recovered from a man between 18 and 35 years old in good health. The CDR3 loop is CASSLDRGARFYEQYF. As DNA, the CDR3 is TGTGCCAGCAGCCTCGACAGGGGCGCGCGTTTCTACGAGCAGTACTTC.